These 9 T cell receptor beta chains originate from one sample sequenced in a study of OX40 agonist ivuxolimab in advanced cancers. The assay was immunoSEQ multiplex PCR, and TCRdb's table has in-frame clones only and misses some. The table includes about 70,000 clones, roughly 78% detected once. The sample was CD4+ or CD8+ T cells sorted from blood, taken in a trial of the OX40 agonist ivuxolimab. Source of these receptors: an adult with an advanced solid tumor such as melanoma, head and neck, liver or kidney cancer.

This clone was counted once. The gene calls are TRBV29-1 and TRBJ2-5; D unresolved. The germline gives CDR1 SQVTM, CDR2 ANQGSEA. This CDR3 has 10 residues. With 5 bases removed from V and 2 bases from J, the gap between germline ends came to 3 bases. CDR3 sequence (DNA): TGCAGCGTTCATCAAGAGACCCAGTACTTC. Its translation is CSVHQETQYF.

This clone was seen only a few times. The genes are TRBV30 and TRBJ2-7, with 9 bases identical to TRBD2. V lost 3 bases to trimming and J lost 2 bases; unmatched junction nucleotides: 2. This CDR3 comprises 13 residues. CDR1 is GTSNPN and CDR2 is SVGIG in the germline V gene (reference sequence). The CDR3 spells CAWRRTSAYEQYF. The CDR3 nucleotides read TGTGCCTGGAGAAGGACTAGCGCCTACGAGCAGTACTTC. Full variable domain (rest looked up from reference TRBV30 and TRBJ2-7): SQTIHQWPATLVQPVGSPLSLECTVEGTSNPNLYWYRQAAGRGLQLLFYSVGIGQISSEVPQNLSASRPQDRQFILSSKKLLLSDSGFYLCAWRRTSAYEQYFGPGTRLTVT.

The chain employs TRBV5-4 and TRBJ2-7; D is perhaps TRBD1 or TRBD2 (6 bases each). Germline CDR1 SGHNT, CDR2 YYREEE (reference sequence). This CDR3 is built from 15 residues. V shed 0 bases and J shed 4 bases, with 14 bases lying between them. CDR3 DNA sequence: TGTGCCAGCAGCTTGGTCGGTACAGGGAGGTACGAGCAGTACTTC. This translates into CASSLVGTGRYEQYF. The variable domain in full, completed from reference TRBV5-4 and TRBJ2-7, reads ETGVTQSPTHLIKTRGQQVTLRCSSQSGHNTVSWYQQALGQGPQFIFQYYREEENGRGNFPPRFSGLQFPNYSSELNVNALELDDSALYLCASSLVGTGRYEQYFGPGTRLTVT.

The chain joins TRBV7-8 to TRBJ2-6; 7 bases map to TRBD1. Trimming removed 3 bases from V and 4 bases from J; junction bases left unmatched: 3. Germline V lookup: CDR1 SGHVS, CDR2 FQNEAQ. This CDR3 is built from 15 residues. This CDR3 is CASSFGTAGANVLTF. The CDR3 DNA reads TGTGCCAGCAGCTTCGGGACAGCAGGGGCCAACGTCCTGACTTTC.

This clone was seen only once. V is TRBV7-2 and J is TRBJ2-5; D tentatively reads TRBD1 or TRBD2 (5 bases each). Deletions cut 3 bases from V and 7 bases from J, with 12 bases between. Germline V gene lookup returns CDR1 SGHTA and CDR2 FQGNSA. The CDR3 contains 13 residues. For the CDR3, the DNA is TGTGCCAGCAGCTTTGGGACCCAGGCGACCCAGTACTTC. Translation gives CASSFGTQATQYF.

This clone came up a few times. The chain links TRBV5-4 to TRBJ2-1; unclear D gene. Germline CDR1 SGHNT, CDR2 YYREEE (reference sequence). The CDR3 contains 14 residues. V lost 0 bases to trimming and J lost 6 bases, with 10 bases between them. Written as DNA, the CDR3 is TGTGCCAGCAGCTTGGATGCGACTTCCAATGAGCAGTTCTTC. Amino acids: CASSLDATSNEQFF. The full variable domain, its missing parts supplied by reference TRBV5-4 and TRBJ2-1, is ETGVTQSPTHLIKTRGQQVTLRCSSQSGHNTVSWYQQALGQGPQFIFQYYREEENGRGNFPPRFSGLQFPNYSSELNVNALELDDSALYLCASSLDATSNEQFFGPGTRLTVL.

This clone appeared once. The chain couples TRBV6-1 to TRBJ1-5; possible D gene TRBD1, 5 bases. Trimming stripped 4 bases from V and 2 bases from J, with 12 bases between. There are 15 residues in the CDR3. Germline CDR1 MNHNS, CDR2 SASEGT. The DNA for the CDR3 is TGTGCCAGCAGTGGGGAGGGACGAGGCAATCAGCCCCAGCATTTT. Protein: CASSGEGRGNQPQHF.

This clone was seen a single time. The J gene is TRBJ1-2, the V gene TRBV5-1, with 9 positions matching TRBD1. Trimming cost V 4 bases and J 4 bases; bases outside gene matches: 5. There are 14 residues in the CDR3. Looked up from germline, CDR1 is SGHRS and CDR2 is YFSETQ. This CDR3 reads CASSPTGQGYGYTF. In DNA, the CDR3 is TGCGCCAGCAGCCCTACGGGACAGGGCTATGGCTACACCTTC.

The J gene is TRBJ2-7, the V gene TRBV6-5; no definite D call. CDR1 and CDR2 (germline): MNHEY, SVGAGI. The CDR3 has 12 amino acids. V gave up 5 bases and J gave up 6 bases, with 11 bases separating them. CDR3 residues: CASSRPNGEQYF. The CDR3 DNA is TGTGCCAGCAGTCGCCCCAACGGCGAGCAGTACTTC.